The TCR beta chain under discussion was sequenced for a study of CD8 T cells in ankylosing spondylitis. The table lists this clonotype with many counts. MiXCR, run by TCRdb on the 5' RACE reads, gives a single entry per CDR3 protein. The sample contains 200,000 to 300,000 distinct CDR3 sequences, 8% to 9.5% of which appear only once. CDR3 length: 14 residues. Trimming took 2 bases from V and 6 from J; bases not matched to a gene: 4. Germline values: CDR1 SGHTA, CDR2 FQGNSA. Sample: blood, either unsorted or a sorted T cell fraction (not recorded which). The clonotype comes from a male donor with ankylosing spondylitis or in good health (not recorded which). The V gene is TRBV7-2, the J gene TRBJ2-7, with TRBD2 matching over 10 bases. CDR3 in DNA: TGTGCCAGCAGCTTAAGGTCTAGCGGGGGCGAGCAGTACTTC. This gives the protein CASSLRSSGGEQYF.